The rows below give T cell receptor beta chains drawn from one sample of a study of shared clonotypes between healthy human individuals. Clones were sequenced by immunoSEQ multiplex PCR, and TCRdb holds only the in-frame ones, with some missing. The table includes about 110,000 clones, about 67% detected once. Input material: memory CD8+ T cells sorted from blood. The receptors were gathered from a woman in her thirties in good health. CDR3s include the opening cysteine and the closing phenylalanine or tryptophan. The D gene is left open where the match is weak. Clone size is shown for a subset of rows, as once, few, many or a class of expanded clone.

clone size	D gene	CDR3 length	V gene	J gene	CDR3 DNA	CDR3 protein
.	.	18	TRBV25-1	TRBJ2-1	TGTGCCAGCAGTGACCCTCCCAAGGCAGGGCTACCCTACAATGAGCAGTTCTTC	CASSDPPKAGLPYNEQFF
.	.	16	TRBV25-1	TRBJ1-4	TGTGCCAGCAGTGAACCCCGGACAGAGCCTAATGAAAAACTGTTTTTT	CASSEPRTEPNEKLFF
.	.	15	TRBV5-1	TRBJ2-1	TGCGCCAGCAGCTTGTCTAGCGCCTCCTACAATGAGCAGTTCTTC	CASSLSSASYNEQFF
.	TRBD2	17	TRBV4-2	TRBJ2-3	TGTGCCAGCAGCCAAGCGACTAGCGGGAGGGTACCAGATACGCAGTATTTT	CASSQATSGRVPDTQYF
.	TRBD2	14	TRBV25-1	TRBJ2-7	TGTGCCAGCTCTCCTAGCGGGGGGGGTGGTGAGCAGTACTTC	CASSPSGGGGEQYF
.	TRBD2	16	TRBV27	TRBJ2-7	TGTGCCAGCAGTTTAACCCTAGCGGGAGGGGCCTACGAGCAGTACTTC	CASSLTLAGGAYEQYF
.	.	13	TRBV7-4	TRBJ2-1	TGTGCCAGCAGGCTTCTCCTCGACAATGAGCAGTTCTTC	CASRLLLDNEQFF
.	.	14	TRBV11-3	TRBJ1-3	TGTGCCAGCAGCTTGAGTGGCTCTGGAAACACCATATATTTT	CASSLSGSGNTIYF
.	.	17	TRBV25-1	TRBJ1-4	TGTGCCAGCAGTGCACCCCTAGGCGCGGCGAATAATGAAAAACTGTTTTTT	CASSAPLGAANNEKLFF
.	.	13	TRBV25-1	TRBJ1-1	TGTGCCAGCAGTGAATGGGCCGATCTTGAAGCTTTCTTT	CASSEWADLEAFF
once	TRBD2	18	TRBV4-1	TRBJ2-2	TGCGCCAGCAGCCAAGTGTCTAGCGGGAGGGCCGGCACCGGGGAGCTGTTTTTT	CASSQVSSGRAGTGELFF
once	TRBD1	15	TRBV28	TRBJ2-7	TGTGCCAGCAGTCTAGGGACAGGGTTGGGGTACGAGCAGTACTTC	CASSLGTGLGYEQYF
once	TRBD2	15	TRBV19	TRBJ2-3	TGTGCCAGTAGTCCCCTAGCGGCCAACACAGATACGCAGTATTTT	CASSPLAANTDTQYF
.	.	16	TRBV5-6	TRBJ1-5	TGTGCCAGCAGCTTGGGCCCCATCGGGGGAACAGGGCCCCAGCATTTT	CASSLGPIGGTGPQHF